One and the same sample provided the 25 T cell receptor beta chains below, sequenced in a study of blood T cell repertoires in COVID-19. Sequenced by immunoSEQ multiplex PCR; TCRdb stores in-frame clones only, minus some. In the table there are roughly 180,000 clones, approximately 89% of which are singletons. The source material was PBMCs or T cells enriched from blood (not recorded which). The receptors come from a man between 40 and 49 years old who had recovered from COVID-19.

CDR3 loop: CASSLDRGSGSPLHF. The CDR3 DNA sequence: TGCGCCAGCAGCTTGGATCGGGGATCGGGTTCACCCCTCCACTTT. The chain recombines TRBV5-1 with TRBJ1-6, with D unresolved. Deletions cut 0 bases from V and 9 bases from J, with 13 bases between. The CDR3 contains 15 residues. Germline CDR1 reads SGHRS; CDR2 reads YFSETQ.

The rearrangement links TRBV6-1 to TRBJ1-6; D gene unclear. Per germline, CDR1 MNHNS and CDR2 SASEGT. Trimming took off 1 base at V and 7 bases at J, with 11 bases between the two ends. CDR3 length: 15 residues. The CDR3 nucleotides are TGTGCCAGCAGTGAAGGCGGCCAGCTGAATTCACCCCTCCACTTT. This codes for CASSEGGQLNSPLHF.

The V and J genes are TRBV12-3 or TRBV12-4 and TRBJ2-3, with 10 bases matching TRBD1. V lost 4 bases to trimming and J lost 9 bases; unmatched junction nucleotides: 4. The CDR3 length is 13 residues. Here the CDR3 DNA reads TGTGCCAGCAGTTCCGGGACAGGGGTCACGCAGTATTTT. This codes for CASSSGTGVTQYF.

The V and J genes are TRBV12-3 or TRBV12-4 and TRBJ1-1; D call uncertain. V lost 6 bases, J lost 5 bases, and 13 bases lay in between. There are 13 residues in the CDR3. CDR3 residues: CASRTSGGTEAFF. For the CDR3, the DNA is TGTGCCAGCAGGACTTCGGGTGGTACTGAAGCTTTCTTT.

The V call is TRBV9, the J call TRBJ1-2, with a possible D match to TRBD1 (6 bases). The V end lost 6 bases, the J end lost 3 bases, and 9 bases lay between the germline ends. CDR3 size: 12 residues. Germline assignment: CDR1 SGDLS and CDR2 YYNGEE. The CDR3, as DNA: TGTGCCAGCAACAGGGACCACTATGGCTACACCTTC. This codes for CASNRDHYGYTF.

The rearrangement links TRBV27 to TRBJ1-3, with a tentative D call TRBD1 (6 bases). The CDR3 is made up of 15 amino acids. The germline CDR1 and CDR2 sequences are MNHEY and SMNVEV (reference sequence). V was pared by 3 bases and J by 6 bases, with 15 bases between. The CDR3 bases are TGTGCCAGCAGTTTCTCCCTTACAGGGTCAAACACCATATATTTT. Translated: CASSFSLTGSNTIYF.

The gene calls are TRBV12-5 and TRBJ1-3; D may be TRBD1 (6 bases). Deletions cut 4 bases from V and 6 bases from J, with 16 bases between. There are 15 residues in the CDR3. CDR1 and CDR2 from the germline V gene are LGHNT and FRNRAP. CDR3 region: CASGSRTGGENTIYF. DNA of the CDR3: TGTGCTAGTGGTTCAAGGACGGGGGGCGAAAACACCATATATTTT.

The rearrangement links TRBV18 to TRBJ1-2; D gene unclear. Per germline, CDR1 KGHSH and CDR2 LQKENI. V dropped 4 bases and J dropped 0 bases, with 9 bases sitting between them. CDR3 length: 14 residues. CDR3 sequence (DNA): TGTGCCAGCTCACGACAAGATTCTAACTATGGCTACACCTTC. It yields the protein CASSRQDSNYGYTF.

The V call is TRBV2, the J call TRBJ1-5, with 8 bases identical to TRBD1. The CDR3 extends over 15 amino acids. The junction had 14 bases not matched to a gene; V was cut back by 6 bases and J by 10 bases. CDR1 is SNHLY, CDR2 FYNNEI, per germline. The CDR3 loop is CASSDGQGPSRPQHF. CDR3 nucleotides: TGTGCCAGCAGCGATGGACAGGGACCCTCAAGACCCCAGCATTTT.

The chain employs TRBV18 and TRBJ2-7, with D unresolved. CDR1 is KGHSH and CDR2 is LQKENI in the germline V gene. The CDR3 has 15 amino acids. V gave up 3 bases and J gave up 2 bases, with 14 bases separating them. The CDR3 nucleotides read TGTGCCAGCTCACCCAGCTACGTGGGCACCTACGAGCAGTACTTC. Its protein product is CASSPSYVGTYEQYF.

The chain links TRBV9 to TRBJ1-1; 7 bases agree with TRBD1. Germline V CDR1 and CDR2: SGDLS, YYNGEE. With 0 bases clipped from V and 1 base from J, the junction kept 9 bases outside the gene matches. The CDR3 contains 17 residues. CDR3 amino acids: CASSVGPGGLTNTEAFF. The CDR3 DNA sequence: TGTGCCAGCAGCGTAGGTCCAGGGGGGCTAACGAACACTGAAGCTTTCTTT.

The rearrangement uses TRBV3-1 (or the pseudogene TRBV3-2) and TRBJ2-3; 9 bases map to TRBD2. The CDR3 runs 18 residues. With V trimmed by 2 bases and J by 1 base, 10 bases remained unmatched. In germline, CDR1 is LGHDT, CDR2 YNNKEL (reference sequence). CDR3 protein: CASSQHTSGLMGTDTQYF. The CDR3 DNA follows: TGTGCCAGCAGCCAACACACTAGCGGGCTAATGGGCACAGATACGCAGTATTTT.

The chain uses TRBV7-2 and TRBJ1-3; maybe TRBD1 (5 bases). Looked up from germline, CDR1 is SGHTA and CDR2 is FQGNSA. Trimming shortened V by 5 bases and J by 8 bases, and 10 bases separated the two germline ends. There are 12 residues in the CDR3. CDR3 coding DNA: TGTGCCAGCAGCCCAGGGTTGCACACCATATATTTT. Translating it yields CASSPGLHTIYF.

CDR3 nucleotides: TGTGCCTGGAGTCAGGGGGCCCCCGGGAAAACCGGGGAGCTGTTTTTT. Protein product: CAWSQGAPGKTGELFF. This chain joins TRBV30 and TRBJ2-2; TRBD1 matches at 8 bases. V lost 2 bases, J lost 5 bases, and 10 bases stayed unmatched. The CDR3 is 16 amino acids. The V gene's germline CDR1 is GTSNPN and CDR2 SVGIG (reference sequence).

This clone turned up a few times. V is TRBV5-4 and J is TRBJ1-2; perhaps TRBD1 as D (5 bases). The CDR3 totals 14 residues. Between the trimmed V and J ends, which lost 4 bases and 2 bases, there was a span of 12 bases. Germline CDR1 is SGHNT and CDR2 is YYREEE (reference sequence). The CDR3 DNA reads TGTGCCAGCAGCCCTCGGCAGGGAAACTATGGCTACACCTTC. Translating gives CASSPRQGNYGYTF.

Worth noting for this clone: Because the CDR3's place on the DNA is in doubt, the DNA is left out and the CDR3 is given as listed by TCRdb. The gene calls are TRBV27 and TRBJ1-6; TRBD1, the table's D call, lacks a check against the DNA. The CDR3 numbers 14 amino acids, ends counted. The germline gives CDR1 MNHEY, CDR2 SMNVEV (reference sequence). The CDR3 loop is CASSFLAGVSPLHF.

The V and J genes are TRBV15 and TRBJ1-3; D gene uncertain. Germline CDR1 is LNHNV and CDR2 is YYDKDF (reference sequence). This CDR3 is built from 16 residues. The V end lost 1 base, the J end lost 4 bases, and 14 bases lay between the germline ends. CDR3 in amino acids: CATSRVGLTGGNTIYF. DNA for the CDR3: TGTGCCACCAGCAGAGTGGGCCTAACGGGAGGAAACACCATATATTTT.

This clone occurred a few times. The V and J genes are TRBV6-5 and TRBJ1-2, with no clear D. Per the germline V gene, CDR1 is MNHEY and CDR2 is SVGAGI. The CDR3 runs 12 residues. V lost 10 bases and J 4 bases, leaving 13 bases between the germline ends. This CDR3 is CAIGGNPYGYTF. CDR3 coding DNA: TGTGCCATCGGAGGGAACCCCTATGGCTACACCTTC.

The V call is TRBV28, the J call TRBJ1-3; unclear D gene. Trimming took off 7 bases at V and 0 bases at J, with 7 bases between the two ends. Germline CDR1 and CDR2: MDHEN and SYDVKM. This CDR3 is 13 amino acids long. The chain's CDR3 is CASKEASGNTIYF. For the CDR3, the DNA is TGTGCCAGCAAAGAGGCCTCTGGAAACACCATATATTTT. The full variable domain, with the rest looked up from reference TRBV28 and TRBJ1-3, is DVKVTQSSRYLVKRTGEKVFLECVQDMDHENMFWYRQDPGLGLRLIYFSYDVKMKEKGDIPEGYSVSREKKERFSLILESASTNQTSMYLCASKEASGNTIYFGEGSWLTVV.

The CDR3 sequence is CASSHGGPTEAFF. The CDR3 DNA is TGTGCCAGCAGCCATGGAGGACCCACTGAAGCTTTCTTT. The chain joins TRBV4-2 to TRBJ1-1; D ambiguous. Germline CDR1 reads LGHNA; CDR2 reads YNFKEQ. Trimming took 3 bases from V and 4 from J, leaving 9 bases between them. This CDR3 comprises 13 residues.

The V gene is TRBV7-3, the J gene TRBJ2-2; D possibly corresponds to TRBD1 (6 bases). The length of the CDR3 is 15 residues. V was trimmed by 2 bases and J by 1 base, leaving 8 bases between them. Germline-derived CDR1 and CDR2 are SGHTA and FQGTGA. Written as DNA, the CDR3 is TGTGCCAGCAGCTTAGACAGGCTGAACACCGGGGAGCTGTTTTTT. It yields the protein CASSLDRLNTGELFF. Supplemented by reference TRBV7-3 and TRBJ2-2, the full variable domain reads GAGVSQTPSNKVTEKGKYVELRCDPISGHTALYWYRQSLGQGPEFLIYFQGTGAADDSGLPNDRFFAVRPEGSVSTLKIQRTERGDSAVYLCASSLDRLNTGELFFGEGSRLTVL.

The chain recombines TRBV14 with TRBJ1-1; a weak D match, TRBD1 (5 bases). The germline V and J ends were trimmed by 1 base and 8 bases, with 11 bases remaining between them. The CDR3 totals 13 residues. The germline V gene encodes CDR1 SGHDN and CDR2 FVKESK. The CDR3 sequence: CASSQGGLGEAFF. DNA of the CDR3: TGTGCCAGCAGCCAAGGGGGCTTGGGGGAAGCTTTCTTT. Full variable domain (remainder filled in from reference TRBV14 and TRBJ1-1): EAGVTQFPSHSVIEKGQTVTLRCDPISGHDNLYWYRRVMGKEIKFLLHFVKESKQDESGMPNNRFLAERTGGTYSTLKVQPAELEDSGVYFCASSQGGLGEAFFGQGTRLTVV.

The gene calls are TRBV24-1 and TRBJ2-3; 10 bases align to TRBD1. The CDR3 has 16 residues. Germline trimming cut 4 bases from V and 1 base from J; bases unmatched to any gene: 4. Per germline, CDR1 KGHDR and CDR2 SFDVKD. The CDR3 nucleotides read TGTGCCACCAGTGAGAGGACAGGGGGTCGCACAGATACGCAGTATTTT. Amino acids: CATSERTGGRTDTQYF.

This rearrangement joins TRBV11-3 to TRBJ2-3; D possibly corresponds to TRBD2 (6 bases). This CDR3 is built from 17 residues. The V end was cut by 8 bases, the J end by 2 bases, with 23 bases between. Germline lookup yields CDR1 SGHNT and CDR2 YENEEA. This CDR3 reads CASARGEDFLPTDTQYF. DNA of the CDR3: TGTGCCAGCGCCAGAGGGGAGGACTTTCTCCCCACAGATACGCAGTATTTT.

The chain has TRBV24-1 and TRBJ2-7; 8 nucleotides match TRBD1. The germline gives CDR1 KGHDR, CDR2 SFDVKD. J was trimmed by 5 bases and V by 9 bases; bases with no gene match: 2. The CDR3 runs to 11 residues. This chain's CDR3 is CATLDRDEQYF. DNA of the CDR3: TGTGCCACCCTGGACAGGGACGAGCAGTACTTC.